The T cell receptor beta chain under discussion was sequenced for a study of blood T cell repertoires in COVID-19. Study-level information: In each case, the material was cDNA or gDNA derived from T cells, B-cell-depleted T cells, or PBMCs.

TCRdb's copy holds only in-frame clones and misses some; the assay was immunoSEQ multiplex PCR. Of more than 30,000 clones in the sample, 90% to 95% were seen once. Sequencing was carried out using peripheral blood. The sequence was collected from a human donor with active COVID-19. The donor label of this sample is uncertain.

The CDR3 here is CASSGLAGTSSLGNTQYF. As DNA, the CDR3 is TGTGCCAGCAGCGGACTAGCGGGGACCTCGAGTTTGGGGAATACGCAGTATTTT. The chain uses TRBV27 and TRBJ2-3; 12 nucleotides agree with TRBD2. Germline V gene sequence: CDR1 MNHEY, CDR2 SMNVEV (reference sequence). Trimming removed 6 bases from V and 7 bases from J; junction bases left unmatched: 17. There are 18 residues in the CDR3.